The clone carrying this T cell receptor beta chain was detected many times. One entry per CDR3 protein, called by TCRdb with MiXCR from the 5' RACE reads. This table holds 29,000 or so distinct CDR3 sequences, about 16% found once. The ends lost 2 bases at V and 1 base at J; junction bases unmatched: 8. This CDR3 has 17 amino acids. Per germline, CDR1 MNHEY and CDR2 SVGEGT. The sample belongs to a study of T-cell memory formation after mild COVID-19. Study background: TCR clusters largely stayed donor specific.

The chain carries TRBV6-2 or TRBV6-3 and TRBJ2-3, with TRBD2 matching over 8 bases. The source material was PBMCs or a T cell subset sorted from them (not recorded which). This sequence originates from an adult who had mild COVID-19 (a few samples of this study predate the infection). Cell type and time point are not known. CDR3 region: CASSYEAGVERTDTQYF. In nucleotides, the CDR3 is TGTGCCAGCAGTTACGAAGCGGGAGTCGAACGCACAGATACGCAGTATTTT.